This entry features one T cell receptor beta chain sequence. This receptor's antigen is unknown. Per-base qualities were not stored, and no clone one base away is much larger. Counted from cysteine to phenylalanine, this CDR3 has 15 amino acids. Just CDR3 DNA is preserved here, 45 bases in frame from base 1. Germline trimming: 6 bases from V, 5 bases from J; junction bases outside gene matches: 9. The germline V gene encodes CDR1 WNHNN and CDR2 SYGVQD (reference sequence). This sample was included in a study of glioma-infiltrating T cells after dendritic cell vaccination listed by TCRdb under 2016. About the study as a whole: Of the 15 or so glioblastoma patients in the cohort, all drawn from Phase I and II dendritic cell vaccination trials, 9 were newly diagnosed and 6 had recurrent disease. Between the early 2000s and the early 2010s, the patients were given dendritic cell vaccination pulsed with autologous tumor lysate. The vaccine consisted of monocyte-derived dendritic cells cultured about 7 days with IL-4 and GM-CSF, then pulsed overnight with autologous tumor lysate. Each patient was given three intradermal dendritic cell vaccine injections, spaced two weeks apart, in the arm below the axilla. In glioblastoma patients vaccinated with dendritic cells, deep sequencing of TCR beta CDR3 regions served to measure tumor-infiltrating lymphocyte content and to compare repertoires between tumor and blood. Survival after dendritic cell vaccination was correlated with TCR sequencing metrics, including TIL content and tumor-blood repertoire overlap. General findings and caveats noted by the study authors: The three-group TCR overlap response model was described as speculative and requiring prospective validation. No direct relationship between TCR clonality and survival was found, suggesting that a diverse polyclonal response may matter. The cohort was small and heterogeneous, only a few patients had full blood and tumor sets, and even fewer had initial-recurrent tumor pairs. Longer time to progression and overall survival after dendritic cell vaccination were predicted by higher estimated pretreatment TIL content.

TCRB CDR3 regions were amplified from approximately 2 ug genomic DNA, or all available DNA if less, using the immunoSEQ assay. The multiplex PCR relied on 60 forward primers for TCR V beta segments and 13 reverse primers for J beta segments. Synthetic control templates were spiked into each sample at limiting dilution to estimate reads per starting template. The Illumina HiSeq System generated sequencing reads of 87 bp. The authors processed their data as follows. PCR and sequencing errors were removed by a nearest neighbor algorithm that merged closely related sequences. TCR overlap was measured as the percentage of unique tumor TCR beta sequences that were also present in the peripheral blood of the same patient. TCRdb carries this immuneACCESS record with in-frame sequences only. Its versions omit some clonotypes, under half of them owing to an unresolved V gene in the studies checked, with the rest unexplained. V and J calls and clone size are given by that table; D and trimming were obtained from the DNA. The sample table records roughly 100,000 clones; 90% of these occur just once. Approximately 2.7% of the sample is taken by the ten largest.

This specimen's time point label, per the study, means: after dendritic cell vaccination, including at tumor progression/relapse. Patients were selected on the basis of adequate residual fresh-frozen tumor tissue and more than two years of available survival data. Although molecular status otherwise differed among the glioblastoma patients, no patient had an isocitrate dehydrogenase mutation. PBMC were collected before vaccination, two weeks after the third vaccination, and at tumor progression if tumor progression occurred. The Qiagen DNeasy Blood extraction Kit was used for extraction of genomic DNA.

The chain couples TRBV10-1 to TRBJ1-4; 7 central nucleotides agree with TRBD1. This material consisted of blood, taken after dendritic cell vaccination. The receptor comes from a human donor with glioblastoma. The DNA sequence is TGCGCCAGCAGCACAGGGGAAGGGGGGAATGAAAAACTGTTTTTT. This gives the protein CASSTGEGGNEKLFF.